This record looks at one T cell receptor beta chain sequence and its context. The read halts 3 residues ahead of the CDR3 end, with the missing end drawn from the germline J gene. This record comes from a study of T cells in women clearing cervical HPV infection. The table came from immunoSEQ multiplex PCR; TCRdb's copy has only in-frame clones and leaves some out. The sample data list tens of thousands of clones. Cervical HPV DNA detected by MY09/MY11 PCR, typed by dot-blot. The CDR3 is made up of 12 amino acids. Looked up from germline, CDR1 is SEHNR and CDR2 is FQNEAQ (reference sequence). The sequencing input was blood buffy coat. The receptor was isolated from a woman between 18 and 69 years old with a cervical HPV16 infection that either progressed to CIN3+ or cleared (not recorded which). V usage is TRBV7-9 and J usage is TRBJ1-1; 8 bases agree with TRBD1. Incomplete CDR3 DNA: TGTGCCAGCAGCCCCCAGGACAGGGCT. The encoded protein is CASSPQDRA. The full CDR3 reads CASSPQDRAAFF.